This record covers a single T cell receptor beta chain. Here immunoSEQ multiplex PCR was the method, and the copy in TCRdb shows in-frame clones only, minus some. The sample lists 470,000 or so clones, around 88% occurring once. The junction had 13 bases not matched to a gene; V was cut back by 4 bases and J by 4 bases. Germline V CDR1 and CDR2: SGHRS, YFSETQ. This CDR3 comprises 17 residues. The sample originates from a study of blood T cell repertoires in COVID-19. Source material: peripheral blood. The TCR comes from a woman aged 25-40 years with acute or convalescent COVID-19. This sequence joins TRBV5-1 and TRBJ2-2; 7 bases are shared with TRBD1. The CDR3 bases are TGCGCCAGCAGCCCAAAGGCAGACAGGGCAAGCACCGGGGAGCTGTTTTTT. Encoded protein: CASSPKADRASTGELFF.